What follows describes a single T cell receptor (beta chain). Germline trimming cut 2 bases from V and 7 bases from J; bases unmatched to any gene: 9. Germline V gene sequence: CDR1 SGHNT, CDR2 YYREEE (reference sequence). CDR3 length: 16 residues. This sample is drawn from a study of blood T cell repertoires in COVID-19. Sequencing was performed with immunoSEQ multiplex PCR; in TCRdb, only in-frame clones are kept and a portion is missing. The table has 230,000 or so clones, roughly 81% seen once; the top ten hold 5% to 8%. The clonotype was recovered from a woman aged 45-65 years who had been exposed to COVID-19. Sequences were obtained from PBMCs or T cells enriched from blood (not recorded which). The chain recombines TRBV5-4 with TRBJ1-6; 7 bases align to TRBD1. DNA of the CDR3: TGTGCCAGCAGCTTTGGCGGGGCAGGGGGGAATTCACCCCTCCACTTT. It specifies CASSFGGAGGNSPLHF.